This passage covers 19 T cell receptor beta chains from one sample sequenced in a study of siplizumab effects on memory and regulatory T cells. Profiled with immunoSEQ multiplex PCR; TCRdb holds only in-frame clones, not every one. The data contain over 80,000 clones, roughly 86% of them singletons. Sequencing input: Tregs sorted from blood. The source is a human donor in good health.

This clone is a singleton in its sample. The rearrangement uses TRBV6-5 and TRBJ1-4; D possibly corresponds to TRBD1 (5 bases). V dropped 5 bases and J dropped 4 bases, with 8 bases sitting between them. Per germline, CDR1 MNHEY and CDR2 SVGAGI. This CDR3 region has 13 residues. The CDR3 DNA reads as TGTGCCAGCAGTGCAGGGTATAATGAAAAACTGTTTTTT. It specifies CASSAGYNEKLFF.

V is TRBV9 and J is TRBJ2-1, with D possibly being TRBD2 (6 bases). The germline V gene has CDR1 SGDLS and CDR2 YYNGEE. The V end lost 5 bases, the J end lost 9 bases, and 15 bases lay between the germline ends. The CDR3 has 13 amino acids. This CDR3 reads CASRDGTLGEQFF. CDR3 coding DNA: TGTGCCAGCAGGGATGGGACTCTGGGTGAGCAGTTCTTC.

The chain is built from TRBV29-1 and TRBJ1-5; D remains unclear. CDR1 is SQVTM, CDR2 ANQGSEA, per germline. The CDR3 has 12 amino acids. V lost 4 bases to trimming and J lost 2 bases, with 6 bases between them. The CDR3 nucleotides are TGCAGCGTTGGGCAGGGCAATCAGCCCCAGCATTTT. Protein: CSVGQGNQPQHF.

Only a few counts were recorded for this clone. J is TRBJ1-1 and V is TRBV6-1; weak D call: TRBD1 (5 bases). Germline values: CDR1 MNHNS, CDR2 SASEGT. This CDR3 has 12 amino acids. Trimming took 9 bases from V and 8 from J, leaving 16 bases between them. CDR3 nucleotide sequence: TGTGCCAGTTATGAGCCAGGGCGAGAAGCTTTCTTT. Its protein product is CASYEPGREAFF.

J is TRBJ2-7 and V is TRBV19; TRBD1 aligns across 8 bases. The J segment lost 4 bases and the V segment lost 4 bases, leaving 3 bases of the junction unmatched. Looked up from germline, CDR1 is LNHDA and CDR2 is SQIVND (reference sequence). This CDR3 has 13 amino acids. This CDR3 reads CASSRDRRYEQYF. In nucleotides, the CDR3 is TGTGCCAGTAGTAGGGACAGGCGGTACGAGCAGTACTTC. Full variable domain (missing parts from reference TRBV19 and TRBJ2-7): DGGITQSPKYLFRKEGQNVTLSCEQNLNHDAMYWYRQDPGQGLRLIYYSQIVNDFQKGDIAEGYSVSREKKESFPLTVTSAQKNPTAFYLCASSRDRRYEQYFGPGTRLTVT.

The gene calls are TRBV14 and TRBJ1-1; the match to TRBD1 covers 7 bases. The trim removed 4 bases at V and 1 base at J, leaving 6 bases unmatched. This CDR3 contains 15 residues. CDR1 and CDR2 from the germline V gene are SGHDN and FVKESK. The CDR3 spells CASSPMGTANTEAFF. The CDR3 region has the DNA TGTGCCAGCAGCCCCATGGGGACAGCGAACACTGAAGCTTTCTTT.

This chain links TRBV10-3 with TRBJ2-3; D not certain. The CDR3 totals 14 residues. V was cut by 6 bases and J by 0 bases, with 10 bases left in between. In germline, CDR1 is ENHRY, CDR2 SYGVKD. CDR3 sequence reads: CAIRRRQSTDTQYF. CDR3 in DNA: TGTGCCATCAGGCGTCGACAAAGCACAGATACGCAGTATTTT.

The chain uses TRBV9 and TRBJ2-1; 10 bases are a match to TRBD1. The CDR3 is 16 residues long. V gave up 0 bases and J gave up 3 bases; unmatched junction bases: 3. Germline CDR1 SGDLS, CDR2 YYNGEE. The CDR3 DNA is TGTGCCAGCAGCGTAGTAGGGACAGGGGTCTACAATGAGCAGTTCTTC. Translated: CASSVVGTGVYNEQFF.

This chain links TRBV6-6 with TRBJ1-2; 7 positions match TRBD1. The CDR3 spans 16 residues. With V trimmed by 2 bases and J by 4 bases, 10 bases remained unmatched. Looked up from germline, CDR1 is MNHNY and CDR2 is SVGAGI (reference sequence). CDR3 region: CASSYRWPGGGYGYTF. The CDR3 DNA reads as TGTGCCAGCAGTTACCGTTGGCCAGGGGGTGGCTATGGCTACACCTTC.

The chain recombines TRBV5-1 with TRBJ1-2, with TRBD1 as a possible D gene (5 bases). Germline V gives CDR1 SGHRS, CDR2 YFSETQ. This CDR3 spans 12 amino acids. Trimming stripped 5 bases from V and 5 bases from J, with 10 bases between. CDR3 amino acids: CASRGDGYGYTF. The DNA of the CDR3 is TGCGCCAGCAGAGGGGACGGTTATGGCTACACCTTC.

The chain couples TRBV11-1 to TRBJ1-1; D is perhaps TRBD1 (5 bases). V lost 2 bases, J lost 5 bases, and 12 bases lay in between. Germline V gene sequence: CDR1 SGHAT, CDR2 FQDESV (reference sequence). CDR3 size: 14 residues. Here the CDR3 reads CASSLTGGLTEAFF. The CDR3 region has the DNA TGTGCCAGCAGCTTAACGGGGGGTCTGACTGAAGCTTTCTTT. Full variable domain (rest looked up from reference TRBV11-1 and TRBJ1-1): EAEVAQSPRYKITEKSQAVAFWCDPISGHATLYWYRQILGQGPELLVQFQDESVVDDSQLPKDRFSAERLKGVDSTLKIQPAELGDSAMYLCASSLTGGLTEAFFGQGTRLTVV.

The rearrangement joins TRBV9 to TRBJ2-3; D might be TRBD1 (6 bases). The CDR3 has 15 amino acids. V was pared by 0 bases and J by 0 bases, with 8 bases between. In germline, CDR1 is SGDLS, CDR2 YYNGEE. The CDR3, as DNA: TGTGCCAGCAGCGTAGGGGACATTAGCACAGATACGCAGTATTTT. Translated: CASSVGDISTDTQYF.

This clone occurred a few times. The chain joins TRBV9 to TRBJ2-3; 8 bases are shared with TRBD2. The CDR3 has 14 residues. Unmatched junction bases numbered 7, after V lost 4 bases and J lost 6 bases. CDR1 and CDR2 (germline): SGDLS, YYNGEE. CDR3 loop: CASSPSGGTDTQYF. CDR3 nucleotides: TGTGCCAGCAGCCCCTCGGGAGGGACGGATACGCAGTATTTT.

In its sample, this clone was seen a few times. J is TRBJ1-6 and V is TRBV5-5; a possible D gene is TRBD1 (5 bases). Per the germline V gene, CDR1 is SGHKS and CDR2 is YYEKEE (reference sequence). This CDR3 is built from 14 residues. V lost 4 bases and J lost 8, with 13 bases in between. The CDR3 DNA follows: TGTGCCAGCAGCCCCCTGGGGGGGTATTCACCCCTCCACTTT. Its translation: CASSPLGGYSPLHF. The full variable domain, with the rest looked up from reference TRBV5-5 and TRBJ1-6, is DAGVTQSPTHLIKTRGQQVTLRCSPISGHKSVSWYQQVLGQGPQFIFQYYEKEERGRGNFPDRFSARQFPNYSSELNVNALLLGDSALYLCASSPLGGYSPLHFGNGTRLTVT.

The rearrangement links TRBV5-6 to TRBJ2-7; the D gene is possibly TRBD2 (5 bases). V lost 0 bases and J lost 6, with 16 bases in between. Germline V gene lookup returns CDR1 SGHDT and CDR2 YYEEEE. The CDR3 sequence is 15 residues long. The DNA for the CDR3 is TGTGCCAGCAGCTTGGGAGGGTTAGATTACGGCGAGCAGTACTTC. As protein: CASSLGGLDYGEQYF.

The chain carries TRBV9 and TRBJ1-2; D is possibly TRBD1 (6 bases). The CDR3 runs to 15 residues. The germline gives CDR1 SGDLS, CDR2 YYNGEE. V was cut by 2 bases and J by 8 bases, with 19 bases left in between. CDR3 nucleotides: TGTGCCAGCAGCGTGGGCCTGTTACAGGGAGACGGCTACACCTTC. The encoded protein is CASSVGLLQGDGYTF.

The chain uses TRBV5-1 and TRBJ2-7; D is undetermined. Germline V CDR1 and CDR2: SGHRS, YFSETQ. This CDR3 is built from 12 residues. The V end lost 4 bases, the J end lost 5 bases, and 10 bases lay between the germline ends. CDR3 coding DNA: TGCGCCAGCAGCCCGAGACCCCACGAGCAGTACTTC. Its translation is CASSPRPHEQYF.

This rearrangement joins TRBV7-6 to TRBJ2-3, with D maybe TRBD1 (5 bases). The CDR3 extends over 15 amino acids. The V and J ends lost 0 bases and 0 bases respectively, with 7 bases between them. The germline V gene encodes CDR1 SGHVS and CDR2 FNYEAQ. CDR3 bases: TGTGCCAGCAGCTTAGCGGCAGGGAGCACAGATACGCAGTATTTT. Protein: CASSLAAGSTDTQYF.

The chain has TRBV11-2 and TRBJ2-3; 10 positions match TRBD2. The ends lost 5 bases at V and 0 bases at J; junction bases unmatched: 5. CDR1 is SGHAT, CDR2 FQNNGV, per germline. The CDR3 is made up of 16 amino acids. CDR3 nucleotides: TGTGCCAGCAGCACCACTAGCGGGGCTAGCACAGATACGCAGTATTTT. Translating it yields CASSTTSGASTDTQYF.